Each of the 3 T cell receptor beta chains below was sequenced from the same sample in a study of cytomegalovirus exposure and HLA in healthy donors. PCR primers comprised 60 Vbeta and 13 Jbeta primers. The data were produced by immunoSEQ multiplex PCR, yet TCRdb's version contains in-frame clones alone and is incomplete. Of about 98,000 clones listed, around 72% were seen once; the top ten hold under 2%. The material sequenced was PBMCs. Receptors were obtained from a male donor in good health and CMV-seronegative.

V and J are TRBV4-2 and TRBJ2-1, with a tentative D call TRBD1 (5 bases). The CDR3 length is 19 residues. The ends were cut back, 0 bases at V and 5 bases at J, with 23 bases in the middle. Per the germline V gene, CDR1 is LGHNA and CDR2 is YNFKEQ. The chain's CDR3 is CASSQDPPQTAMGNNEQFF. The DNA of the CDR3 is TGTGCCAGCAGCCAAGACCCCCCCCAGACAGCAATGGGAAACAATGAGCAGTTCTTC.

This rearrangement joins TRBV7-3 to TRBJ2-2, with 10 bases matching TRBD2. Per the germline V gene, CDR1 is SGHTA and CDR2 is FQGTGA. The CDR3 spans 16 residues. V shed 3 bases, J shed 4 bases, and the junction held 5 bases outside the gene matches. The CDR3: CASSFIAGGGTGELFF. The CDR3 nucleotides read TGTGCCAGCAGCTTCATAGCGGGAGGTGGCACCGGGGAGCTGTTTTTT.

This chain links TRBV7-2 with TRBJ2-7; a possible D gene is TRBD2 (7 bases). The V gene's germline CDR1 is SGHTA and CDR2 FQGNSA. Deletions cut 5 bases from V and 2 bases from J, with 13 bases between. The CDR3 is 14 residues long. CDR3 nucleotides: TGTGCCAGCAGCCCCGGCGGGGGCCCCTACGAGCAGTACTTC. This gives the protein CASSPGGGPYEQYF.